This TCR beta chain was sequenced in a study of T cells in Graves' hyperthyroidism and ophthalmopathy (dated by TCRdb to about 2019). Turning to the overall study: Peripheral blood was collected at initial diagnosis, before any treatment. TCR Vbeta CDR3 sequencing of some 140 peripheral blood samples (approximately 44 ophthalmopathy, approximately 80 hyperthyroidism and roughly 17 progressor patients) is reported in the paper. TCR V-J signatures able to tell the groups apart were searched for in a discovery cohort of 90 to 100 patients, of whom roughly 42 had Graves' ophthalmopathy and 55 to 60 had stable Graves' hyperthyroidism. The study also compared thyroid tissue and blood T-cell repertoires from about 6 Graves' hyperthyroidism patients. Prospective prediction of ophthalmopathy was tested in an independent validation cohort of fewer than 20 hyperthyroidism patients and 17 patients who later progressed to ophthalmopathy. Once sampling was done, hyperthyroidism patients were given methimazole at a starting dose of 30 mg daily, whereas ophthalmopathy patients were given high-dose intravenous methylprednisolone. The approximately 100 discovery patients were divided at random into training and test sets in a 7:3 ratio. Overall results and qualifications from the work: No statistical method was used to fix the sample size in advance, and group allocation was not hidden from the investigators. Most expanded thyroid clonotypes (frequency above 0.001) were also found in blood, which suggests that blood repertoires may mirror thyroid immune responses. During validation, the model predicted progression to ophthalmopathy a median of around 7 months ahead of onset, with around 71% sensitivity and 72.22% specificity. A model built on a 13 V-J signature distinguished ophthalmopathy from stable hyperthyroidism, reaching 87.88% sensitivity and approximately 83% specificity in cross-validation and 80%/75% in testing.

This clonotype was recorded many times. What this receptor recognizes is not known. Base qualities are not at hand, and no much larger clone is one base apart. According to the germline V gene, CDR1 reads SGHTA and CDR2 reads FQGNSA. The CDR3 runs 13 amino acids, cysteine and phenylalanine included. The kept DNA is CDR3 alone, 39 bases in frame from the first base. V was cut back by 6 bases and J by 2 bases, leaving a gap of 8 bases between them. The TCR beta CDR3 regions were amplified from RNA transcripts. For the first round of RT-PCR on the TCR CDR3, the HTBI primer set was used together with the Qiagen OneStep RT-PCR kit. Libraries were constructed in a second round of multiplex PCR, after which size selection and purification were performed. Paired-end sequencing of the libraries was performed with 100 bp reads on an Illumina HiSeq2000. As for how the authors treated the data: SOAPnuke was used to process the raw data, removing reads that contained adapters or uncalled bases, had a mean Phred below 15, or lacked an exact match to the constant primer or identifier. COPE v1.2.5 was used to merge high-quality paired reads, and clonotypes were defined as unique nucleotide sequences. Clonotypes were aligned to IMGT TRBV, TRBD and TRBJ reference segments using MiTCR v1.1. Analysis was restricted to V-J combinations with a frequency above 0.0001, which covered about 99% of repertoires. A TCS score was defined as the ratio of F50 (clonal expansion) to E x V (chaos), with BLOSUM62-based TCRdist applied between CDR3 peptides within each V-J. Welch's t-statistics and random forest reduced roughly 500 V-J features to 13, which were used in a naive Bayes classifier (R e1071). TCRdb redid the processing of the public reads, applying fastp at Q25 and MiXCR, and retained in-frame beta chains. Rows merge per CDR3 protein into single entries with the most common DNA and genes. TCRdb's processing, not the authors', yielded these V and J calls. The sample table shows 300,000 to 400,000 distinct CDR3 sequences, and approximately 22% are seen once. Of the sample, roughly 52% is held by the ten largest clones.

A patient counted as having stable Graves' hyperthyroidism if no progression to ophthalmopathy occurred over 18 months of follow-up. Hyperthyroidism patients were aged 18 to 65 years and newly diagnosed, with disease duration of less than 2 months. The study excluded patients with uncontrolled infections, other autoimmune diseases, pregnancy or lactation. Diagnoses were established on the basis of clinical symptoms, serum thyroxine and TRAb, thyroid ultrasound, and orbital computed tomography. PBMCs were isolated from approximately 10 ml of fresh peripheral blood by Ficoll-Paque density gradient centrifugation. Total RNA was extracted with Trizol reagent, and quality was checked on an Agilent 2100 Bioanalyzer.

The sequence was obtained from a woman between 45 and 65 years old with Graves' hyperthyroidism. Sequencing was carried out using blood. The V gene is TRBV7-2 and the J gene is TRBJ2-1; no D gene call is confident. The CDR3 protein: CASSLATYNEQFF. The nucleotide sequence is TGTGCCAGCAGTTTGGCAACCTACAATGAGCAGTTCTTC.